The clone carrying this T cell receptor beta chain was detected a few times. V lost 0 bases to trimming and J lost 3 bases, with 14 bases between them. Germline V gene data show CDR1 as LGHNA and CDR2 as YNFKEQ. The CDR3 runs 16 residues. The data were taken from a study of STAT5B mutations in CD4+ large granular lymphocyte leukemia. Repertoires were generated with immunoSEQ multiplex PCR, while TCRdb's copy carries only in-frame clones and drops some. The sample carries about 34,000 clones, under 80% recorded once. The TCR comes from a human donor in good health. The gene calls are TRBV4-2 and TRBJ1-1, with a weak D call TRBD1 (5 bases). Sequencing was carried out using CD4+ T cells from blood buffy coats. This chain's CDR3 is CASSQDPTGPDTEAFF. As DNA, the CDR3 is TGTGCCAGCAGCCAAGATCCCACAGGTCCAGACACTGAAGCTTTCTTT.